Shown below are 25 T cell receptor beta chains from a single sample sequenced in a study of identical twins. TCRdb reprocessed the 5' RACE reads with MiXCR, giving one entry per CDR3 protein. The data show about 890,000 distinct CDR3 sequences, 10% to 15% seen once. These same data were also listed under a study on yellow fever vaccine responses in identical twins.

Sequencing input: PBMCs. Receptors were obtained from a woman younger than 30 in good health.

This rearrangement joins TRBV11-3 to TRBJ2-1; 9 nucleotides line up with TRBD2. Germline-derived CDR1 and CDR2 are SGHNT and YENEEA. J was trimmed by 4 bases and V by 4 bases; bases with no gene match: 8. The CDR3 has 16 amino acids. The CDR3 sequence: CASSYSGGVQYNEQFF. As DNA, the CDR3 is TGTGCCAGCAGCTATAGCGGGGGAGTCCAATACAATGAGCAGTTCTTC.

This clonotype has more than one count but fewer than ten. The DNA of the CDR3 is TGTGCCAGCGCGGGCCGTGAAGCTTTCTTT. Residues: CASAGREAFF. The gene calls are TRBV2 and TRBJ1-1; D is ambiguous. This CDR3 comprises 10 residues. V was clipped by 8 bases and J by 7 bases, with 8 bases between them. CDR1 and CDR2 from the germline V gene are SNHLY and FYNNEI.

This clonotype was counted only a few times. The V gene is TRBV6-5, the J gene TRBJ2-1; 10 bases agree with TRBD2. Germline loops: CDR1 MNHEY, CDR2 SVGAGI. This CDR3 has 15 residues. V trimming: 2 bases; J trimming: 10 bases; junction bases outside the gene matches: 8. The CDR3 DNA reads TGTGCCAGCAGTTACCTACTAGCGGGGATAGGGGAGCAGTTCTTC. Translation: CASSYLLAGIGEQFF.

In this sample, this clonotype turned up a few times. CDR3 sequence: CASSQDLSLYNEQFF. The DNA for the CDR3 is TGTGCCAGCAGCCAAGATCTTAGCTTGTACAATGAGCAGTTCTTC. The gene calls are TRBV3-1 and TRBJ2-1; no firm D call. The V gene's germline CDR1 is LGHDT and CDR2 YNNKEL (reference sequence). The CDR3 contains 15 residues. Trimming stripped 0 bases from V and 4 bases from J, with 10 bases between.

This clonotype has at least ten counts. This sequence joins TRBV10-3 and TRBJ2-5, with a tentative D call TRBD1 (6 bases). V lost 7 bases and J 4 bases, leaving 13 bases between the germline ends. Germline V gives CDR1 ENHRY, CDR2 SYGVKD. The CDR3 spans 13 residues. CDR3 amino acids: CAITPGQTETQYF. In DNA, the CDR3 is TGTGCCATCACCCCAGGACAGACAGAGACCCAGTACTTC.

This clonotype was seen only a few times. The V and J genes are TRBV28 and TRBJ1-5, with D perhaps matching TRBD1 (6 bases). Germline CDR1 and CDR2: MDHEN and SYDVKM. The V gene lost 7 bases and the J gene lost 5 bases, with 12 bases spanning the gap. The CDR3 runs 13 residues. This chain's CDR3 is CASTSGQYQPQHF. CDR3 in DNA: TGTGCCAGCACCTCAGGACAGTATCAGCCCCAGCATTTT.

There are a few counts of this clonotype. The rearrangement joins TRBV3-1 to TRBJ2-1; tentative D call: TRBD2 (7 bases). V lost 5 bases, J lost 10 bases, and 18 bases lay in between. Germline V gene lookup returns CDR1 LGHDT and CDR2 YNNKEL (reference sequence). CDR3 length equals 14 residues. In nucleotides, the CDR3 is TGTGCCAGCAGCTCCTCGCGGGGGCTTGTCGAGCAGTTCTTC. The encoded protein is CASSSSRGLVEQFF.

This clonotype showed up just a few times. The V call is TRBV15, the J call TRBJ2-2; D unclear. The V end lost 1 base, the J end lost 3 bases, and 15 bases lay between the germline ends. The CDR3 runs 17 residues. The germline V gene encodes CDR1 LNHNV and CDR2 YYDKDF (reference sequence). The CDR3 nucleotides are TGTGCCACCAGCAGAGTGTTGGTGGGCACGGACACCGGGGAGCTGTTTTTT. This gives the protein CATSRVLVGTDTGELFF. Drawing the rest from reference TRBV15 and TRBJ2-2, the complete variable domain is DAMVIQNPRYQVTQFGKPVTLSCSQTLNHNVMYWYQQKSSQAPKLLFHYYDKDFNNEADTPDNFQSRRPNTSFCFLDIRSPGLGDTAMYLCATSRVLVGTDTGELFFGEGSRLTVL.

V usage is TRBV2 and J usage is TRBJ1-1; tentative D call: TRBD1 (5 bases). CDR1 and CDR2 (germline): SNHLY, FYNNEI. CDR3 length equals 15 residues. Trimming pared 4 bases from V and 0 bases from J, leaving 12 bases between. This CDR3 is CASSVEGPLNTEAFF. DNA for the CDR3: TGTGCCAGCAGTGTTGAGGGGCCCCTGAACACTGAAGCTTTCTTT.

This clonotype was seen ten or more times. The V call is TRBV5-1, the J call TRBJ2-2; TRBD2 aligns across 9 bases. There are 15 residues in the CDR3. The J segment lost 3 bases and the V segment lost 4 bases, leaving 4 bases of the junction unmatched. Germline CDR1 reads SGHRS; CDR2 reads YFSETQ. The chain's CDR3 is CASSLAGRDTGELFF. DNA for the CDR3: TGCGCCAGCAGCCTAGCGGGGCGCGACACCGGGGAGCTGTTTTTT. Filled out from reference TRBV5-1 and TRBJ2-2, the complete variable domain reads KAGVTQTPRYLIKTRGQQVTLSCSPISGHRSVSWYQQTPGQGLQFLFEYFSETQRNKGNFPGRFSGRQFSNSRSEMNVSTLELGDSALYLCASSLAGRDTGELFFGEGSRLTVL.

The chain joins TRBV24-1 to TRBJ1-2; D gene unclear. Germline CDR1 KGHDR, CDR2 SFDVKD. The ends were cut back, 0 bases at V and 7 bases at J, with 8 bases in the middle. The CDR3 is 13 residues long. The CDR3 region has the DNA TGTGCCACCAGTGATTTGAGGACGGGTGGCTACACCTTC. Translation gives CATSDLRTGGYTF.

The rearrangement uses TRBV5-1 and TRBJ2-1; 7 bases agree with TRBD1. The germline gives CDR1 SGHRS, CDR2 YFSETQ. The CDR3 sequence is 13 residues long. V lost 4 bases and J lost 7; bases outside the gene matches: 5. CDR3 residues: CASSRGDRNEQFF. CDR3 coding DNA: TGCGCCAGCAGCCGAGGGGACAGAAATGAGCAGTTCTTC.

The gene calls are TRBV5-5 and TRBJ2-6; 9 nucleotides line up with TRBD1. The germline V gene encodes CDR1 SGHKS and CDR2 YYEKEE (reference sequence). CDR3 size: 18 residues. V trimming: 4 bases; J trimming: 1 base; junction bases outside the gene matches: 9. CDR3 region: CASSAGWDRVSGANVLTF. CDR3 sequence (DNA): TGTGCCAGCAGCGCGGGTTGGGACAGGGTTTCTGGGGCCAACGTCCTGACTTTC.

In its sample, this clonotype was seen a few times. The rearrangement uses TRBV10-3 and TRBJ1-5, with D perhaps TRBD1 (6 bases). CDR1 and CDR2 from the germline V gene are ENHRY and SYGVKD. This CDR3 is built from 14 residues. The V end was cut by 10 bases, the J end by 7 bases, with 20 bases between. The DNA of the CDR3 is TGTGCCAGCGGCGGGACCCCACAGGGACAGCCCCAGCATTTT. This encodes CASGGTPQGQPQHF.

This clonotype was found a few times. This chain uses TRBV2 with TRBJ2-2; D may be TRBD1 (6 bases). Germline V lookup: CDR1 SNHLY, CDR2 FYNNEI. The CDR3 has 18 amino acids. V was trimmed by 1 base and J by 0 bases, leaving 15 bases between them. CDR3 bases: TGTGCCAGCAGTGAAGTCTCGGGCAGGGGCTCGAACACCGGGGAGCTGTTTTTT. Its translation: CASSEVSGRGSNTGELFF.

This chain links TRBV5-1 with TRBJ2-1; 8 bases are a match to TRBD2. Germline V CDR1 and CDR2: SGHRS, YFSETQ. Losses at the gene ends were 6 bases for V and 0 bases for J; bases not matched to a gene: 8. The CDR3 length is 16 residues. The CDR3, as DNA: TGCGCCAGCACCCCCATTAGCGGGGTCTCCTACAATGAGCAGTTCTTC. Residues: CASTPISGVSYNEQFF. The full variable domain, in which reference TRBV5-1 and TRBJ2-1 provide the parts outside the CDR3, is KAGVTQTPRYLIKTRGQQVTLSCSPISGHRSVSWYQQTPGQGLQFLFEYFSETQRNKGNFPGRFSGRQFSNSRSEMNVSTLELGDSALYLCASTPISGVSYNEQFFGPGTRLTVL.

In its sample, this clonotype was seen a few times. V and J are TRBV3-1 and TRBJ2-1, with D maybe TRBD2 (5 bases). The CDR3 spans 16 residues. Germline V CDR1 and CDR2: LGHDT, YNNKEL (reference sequence). V dropped 1 base and J dropped 9 bases, with 19 bases sitting between them. CDR3 in DNA: TGTGCCAGCAGCCAAGTGTGGGAGACGCCCGTCAGTGAGCAGTTCTTC. Its protein product is CASSQVWETPVSEQFF.

The chain uses TRBV20-1 and TRBJ2-3; D is unresolved. CDR3 length equals 14 residues. V was trimmed by 5 bases and J by 2 bases, leaving 14 bases between them. CDR1 DFQATT and CDR2 SNEGSKA come from the germline V gene (reference sequence). This CDR3 reads CSALGVSNTDTQYF. The CDR3 DNA follows: TGCAGTGCTTTAGGAGTCAGCAACACAGATACGCAGTATTTT.

This clonotype was recorded many times. V is TRBV2 and J is TRBJ2-1; 8 nucleotides align to TRBD2. This CDR3 comprises 12 residues. V lost 6 bases to trimming and J lost 6 bases; unmatched junction nucleotides: 1. The germline V gene has CDR1 SNHLY and CDR2 FYNNEI. The CDR3 loop is CASSGTSNEQFF. In nucleotides, the CDR3 is TGTGCCAGCAGCGGGACTAGCAATGAGCAGTTCTTC.

The gene calls are TRBV3-1 and TRBJ2-2; D might be TRBD1 (5 bases). The CDR3 is 18 residues long. Trimming left V 4 bases short and J 3 bases short, with 21 bases between. CDR1 and CDR2 (germline): LGHDT, YNNKEL (reference sequence). The CDR3 here is CASSRTVIQGFHTGELFF. CDR3 nucleotide sequence: TGTGCCAGCAGCCGAACCGTTATCCAGGGATTCCACACCGGGGAGCTGTTTTTT.

Many counts were recorded for this clonotype. The chain employs TRBV12-3 or TRBV12-4 and TRBJ2-2, with D possibly TRBD1 on 6 matching bases. The CDR3 is 14 residues long. V was cut by 7 bases and J by 1 base, with 10 bases left in between. For the CDR3, the DNA is TGTGCCAGCAAAGGGGGTTTGAACACCGGGGAGCTGTTTTTT. Translation: CASKGGLNTGELFF.

This clonotype was counted many times. J is TRBJ1-4 and V is TRBV7-8; D gene ambiguous. The germline gives CDR1 SGHVS, CDR2 FQNEAQ. Trimming pared 0 bases from V and 5 bases from J, leaving 10 bases between. The CDR3 consists of 15 residues. Here the CDR3 reads CASSLARVENEKLFF. CDR3 nucleotide sequence: TGTGCCAGCAGCTTAGCTCGGGTCGAGAATGAAAAACTGTTTTTT.

The chain links TRBV6-1 to TRBJ2-1; 10 bases are a match to TRBD2. The CDR3 has 15 residues. CDR1 and CDR2 (germline): MNHNS, SASEGT. Germline trimming cut 0 bases from V and 8 bases from J; bases unmatched to any gene: 4. CDR3 sequence (DNA): TGTGCCAGCAGTGAAGCGGCTAGCGGGAGCTATGAGCAGTTCTTC. Amino acid sequence: CASSEAASGSYEQFF.

The chain links TRBV12-3 or TRBV12-4 to TRBJ1-3; D is undetermined. The length of the CDR3 is 14 residues. V was cut by 3 bases and J by 1 base, with 7 bases left in between. The DNA for the CDR3 is TGTGCCAGCAGTTTTATAACGTCTGGAAACACCATATATTTT. This encodes CASSFITSGNTIYF.

V usage is TRBV27 and J usage is TRBJ2-5; D remains ambiguous. The CDR3 has 14 amino acids. V was cut by 7 bases and J by 5 bases, with 17 bases left in between. CDR1 and CDR2 (germline): MNHEY, SMNVEV (reference sequence). The CDR3: CASKIAQHLETQYF. The CDR3 coding sequence is TGTGCCAGCAAAATCGCCCAACACCTCGAGACCCAGTACTTC.